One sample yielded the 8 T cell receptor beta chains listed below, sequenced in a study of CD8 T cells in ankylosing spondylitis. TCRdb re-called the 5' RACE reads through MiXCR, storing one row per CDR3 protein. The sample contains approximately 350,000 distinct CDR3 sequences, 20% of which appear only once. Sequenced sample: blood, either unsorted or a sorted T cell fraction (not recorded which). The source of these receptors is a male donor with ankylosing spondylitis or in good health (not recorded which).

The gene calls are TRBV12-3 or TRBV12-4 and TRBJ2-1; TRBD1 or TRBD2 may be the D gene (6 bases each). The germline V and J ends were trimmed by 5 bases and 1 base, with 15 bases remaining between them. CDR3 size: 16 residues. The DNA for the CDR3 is TGTGCCAGCAGTCCCTGGGGGGCAGTTTCCTACAATGAGCAGTTCTTC. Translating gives CASSPWGAVSYNEQFF.

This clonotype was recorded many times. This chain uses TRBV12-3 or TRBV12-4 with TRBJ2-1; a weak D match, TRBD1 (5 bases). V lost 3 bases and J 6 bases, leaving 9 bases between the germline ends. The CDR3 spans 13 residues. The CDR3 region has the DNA TGTGCCAGCAGTTTGGGGCTGGGCAATGAGCAGTTCTTC. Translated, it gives CASSLGLGNEQFF.

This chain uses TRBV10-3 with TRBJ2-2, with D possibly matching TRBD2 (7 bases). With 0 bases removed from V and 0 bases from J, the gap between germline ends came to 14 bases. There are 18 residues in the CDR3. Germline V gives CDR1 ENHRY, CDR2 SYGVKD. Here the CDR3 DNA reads TGTGCCATCAGTGAGTCTTTCGGGGGGCCCCCGAACACCGGGGAGCTGTTTTTT. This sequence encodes CAISESFGGPPNTGELFF.

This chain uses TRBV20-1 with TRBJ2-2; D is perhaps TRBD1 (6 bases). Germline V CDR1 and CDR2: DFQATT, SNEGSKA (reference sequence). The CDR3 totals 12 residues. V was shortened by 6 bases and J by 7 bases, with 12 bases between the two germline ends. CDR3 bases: TGCAGTGCGACACAGGGTGGCGGGGAGCTGTTTTTT. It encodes CSATQGGGELFF.

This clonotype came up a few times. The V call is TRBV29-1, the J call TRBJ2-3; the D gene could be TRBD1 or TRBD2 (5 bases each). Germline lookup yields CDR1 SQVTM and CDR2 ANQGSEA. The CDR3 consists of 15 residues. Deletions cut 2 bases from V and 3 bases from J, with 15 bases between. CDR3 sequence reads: CSVESGGEETDTQYF. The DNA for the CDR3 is TGCAGCGTTGAAAGTGGGGGAGAGGAGACAGATACGCAGTATTTT.

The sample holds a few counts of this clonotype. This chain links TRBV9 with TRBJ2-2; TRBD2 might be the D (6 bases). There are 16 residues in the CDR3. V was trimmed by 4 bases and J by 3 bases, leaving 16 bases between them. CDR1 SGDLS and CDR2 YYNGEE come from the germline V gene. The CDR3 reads CASSPTTSFDTGELFF. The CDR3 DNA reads TGTGCCAGCAGCCCCACGACTAGTTTCGACACCGGGGAGCTGTTTTTT.

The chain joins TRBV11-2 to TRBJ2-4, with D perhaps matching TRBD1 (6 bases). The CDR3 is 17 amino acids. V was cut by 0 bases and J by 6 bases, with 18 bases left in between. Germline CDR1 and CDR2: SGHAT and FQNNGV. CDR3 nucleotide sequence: TGTGCCAGCAGCTTAGAGGGGGCGGCCGGGTTGGGAAACATTCAGTACTTC. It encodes CASSLEGAAGLGNIQYF.

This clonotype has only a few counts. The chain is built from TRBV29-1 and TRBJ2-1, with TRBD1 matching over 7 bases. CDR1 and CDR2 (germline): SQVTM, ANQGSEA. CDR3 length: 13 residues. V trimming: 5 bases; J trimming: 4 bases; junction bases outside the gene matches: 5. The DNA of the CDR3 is TGCAGCGTTAGGGACAGCCTATACAATGAGCAGTTCTTC. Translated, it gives CSVRDSLYNEQFF.